This T cell receptor (beta chain) is from a study of OX40 agonist ivuxolimab in advanced cancers. Study overall: Patients were infused with ivuxolimab every 2 weeks at 0.01 to 10 mg/kg.

This clone was counted a single time. Its antigen is unknown. The ends were cut back, 7 bases at V and 0 bases at J, with 11 bases in the middle. The germline V gene has CDR1 SNHLY and CDR2 FYNNEI. There are 14 residues in the CDR3. General observations from the study: Also present in some nonresponders was a low level of normalized T-cell clonal expansion.

Method: immunoSEQ multiplex PCR; TCRdb's copy keeps in-frame clones and lacks some. The repertoire holds 50,000 to 65,000 clones, with over 65% as singletons. The source is an adult with an advanced solid tumor such as melanoma, head and neck, liver or kidney cancer. The sample was CD4+ or CD8+ T cells sorted from blood, taken in a trial of the OX40 agonist ivuxolimab. V and J are TRBV2 and TRBJ2-3, with D perhaps matching TRBD1 or TRBD2 (6 bases each). CDR3 loop: CASTGARSTDTQYF. In nucleotides, the CDR3 is TGTGCCAGCACGGGGGCACGGAGCACAGATACGCAGTATTTT.